The 2 T cell receptor delta chains listed next were all sequenced from one sample in a study of γδ T cells in repeated Plasmodium falciparum infection. TCRdb used CATT to re-call clones from the multiplex PCR reads. Of more than 45,000 delta-chain clones in the sample, 1.5% to 2% were seen once. Gammadelta T cells were flow-sorted from PBMC into Vgamma9/Vdelta2+ and Vdelta2-negative populations for bulk analysis. The sequencing sample was made of gamma-delta T cells from blood. These receptors were collected from a pool of human donors (malaria-infected and uninfected, not separated).

This clone was recorded at least ten times. The TCRdb protein comes from a much larger clone and disagrees with this DNA's translation at residue 12, likely due to a read error; the protein given here is derived from the DNA. This sequence joins TRDV1 and TRDJ1; D perhaps matches TRDD3 (5 bases). Germline lookup yields CDR1 TSWWSYY and CDR2 QGS. The CDR3 loop spans 13 amino acids. The DNA for the CDR3 is TGTGCTCTTGGGGAACTATTCGTGGATAAACTCACCTTT. Protein: CALGELFVDKLTF.

This clone was recorded at least ten times. A far bigger clonotype differs at one base, so this is likely a read error. Other DNA sequences in this sample translate to the same CDR3. This chain links TRDV1 with TRDJ1; 9 bases match TRDD3. Germline V CDR1 and CDR2: TSWWSYY, QGS. This CDR3 has 18 amino acids. With V trimmed by 0 bases and J by 9 bases, 17 bases remained unmatched. The CDR3 spells CALGELSGGILPVLELIF. The CDR3 DNA reads as TGTGCTCTTGGGGAACTATCAGGGGGGATACTCCCAGTGCTTGAACTCATCTTT.